This passage covers 29 T cell receptor beta chains from one sample sequenced in a study of blood T cell repertoires in COVID-19. Profiling relied on immunoSEQ multiplex PCR, and the TCRdb table lists in-frame clones only, not all of them. The table has 140,000 to 150,000 clones, 86% seen once; the top ten hold less than 5.5%. Sequenced: PBMCs or T cells enriched from blood (not recorded which). The receptors come from a man over 45 who had recovered from COVID-19.

The V gene is TRBV27, the J gene TRBJ2-5; 8 nucleotides match TRBD2. Losses at the gene ends were 2 bases for V and 4 bases for J; bases not matched to a gene: 6. CDR1 is MNHEY, CDR2 SMNVEV, per germline (reference sequence). There are 15 residues in the CDR3. The CDR3, as DNA: TGTGCCAGCAGTTTAATGCTAGCGGGCGTAGAGACCCAGTACTTC. Translating gives CASSLMLAGVETQYF.

This clone was found a few times. The chain has TRBV7-9 and TRBJ2-2, with 7 nucleotides matching TRBD1. This CDR3 has 17 residues. Trimming cost V 6 bases and J 2 bases; bases outside gene matches: 12. Germline-derived CDR1 and CDR2 are SEHNR and FQNEAQ (reference sequence). This chain's CDR3 is CASRSKSWDRNTGELFF. Written as DNA, the CDR3 is TGTGCCAGCAGATCAAAGTCCTGGGACAGAAACACCGGGGAGCTGTTTTTT.

The chain is built from TRBV18 and TRBJ2-3; 7 bases fit TRBD2. The CDR3 is 16 amino acids. Per the germline V gene, CDR1 is KGHSH and CDR2 is LQKENI. Losses at the gene ends were 0 bases for V and 0 bases for J; bases not matched to a gene: 3. Here the CDR3 DNA reads TGTGCCAGCTCACCACCAAGCGGGGTAAGCACAGATACGCAGTATTTT. Its protein is CASSPPSGVSTDTQYF.

The chain has TRBV7-9 and TRBJ1-1; D ambiguous. With 3 bases removed from V and 0 bases from J, the gap between germline ends came to 8 bases. Germline V gives CDR1 SEHNR, CDR2 FQNEAQ (reference sequence). The CDR3 consists of 14 residues. CDR3 sequence: CASSFWPLNTEAFF. The CDR3 DNA reads TGTGCCAGCAGCTTCTGGCCTCTGAACACTGAAGCTTTCTTT.

This clone was observed a handful of times. The chain links TRBV11-2 to TRBJ1-2; tentative D call: TRBD1 (5 bases). The germline V and J ends were trimmed by 4 bases and 8 bases, with 17 bases remaining between them. The length of the CDR3 is 14 residues. Germline V gene data show CDR1 as SGHAT and CDR2 as FQNNGV. CDR3 loop: CASSSLTVRRGYTF. For the CDR3, the DNA is TGTGCCAGCAGCTCGCTGACAGTGAGGCGGGGCTACACCTTC.

The rearrangement links TRBV28 to TRBJ2-3; 11 bases are shared with TRBD2. Germline V gene lookup returns CDR1 MDHEN and CDR2 SYDVKM. With V trimmed by 6 bases and J by 1 base, 9 bases remained unmatched. CDR3 length: 17 amino acids. The CDR3 nucleotides are TGTGCCAGCAGACTAGCGGGAGCACCACCGGGCACAGATACGCAGTATTTT. Protein: CASRLAGAPPGTDTQYF.

The V gene is TRBV7-2, the J gene TRBJ2-3, with a weak D call TRBD2 (6 bases). Germline-derived CDR1 and CDR2 are SGHTA and FQGNSA. The CDR3 has 15 residues. V lost 3 bases and J lost 1, with 11 bases in between. The DNA for the CDR3 is TGTGCCAGCAGCTTTCGGAGGGCCGGCACAGATACGCAGTATTTT. It specifies CASSFRRAGTDTQYF.

This chain connects TRBV5-1 to TRBJ2-2; D is ambiguous. V was clipped by 0 bases and J by 6 bases, with 6 bases between them. CDR1 and CDR2 (germline): SGHRS, YFSETQ. This CDR3 contains 13 residues. Here the CDR3 DNA reads TGCGCCAGCAGCTTGGCTATGTCCGGGGAGCTGTTTTTT. Translation: CASSLAMSGELFF.

The chain employs TRBV25-1 and TRBJ1-5, with 7 bases aligning to TRBD1. From germline, CDR1 is MGHDK and CDR2 SYGVNS. Trimming cost V 6 bases and J 1 base; bases outside gene matches: 15. CDR3 length: 18 amino acids. In DNA, the CDR3 is TGTGCCAGCAGGCAAAGGGCTGACAGGGTTCTCAGCAATCAGCCCCAGCATTTT. Amino acids: CASRQRADRVLSNQPQHF. Based on the CDR3 plus reference TRBV25-1 and TRBJ1-5, the full variable domain is EADIYQTPRYLVIGTGKKITLECSQTMGHDKMYWYQQDPGMELHLIHYSYGVNSTEKGDLSSESTVSRIRTEHFPLTLESARPSHTSQYLCASRQRADRVLSNQPQHFGDGTRLSIL.

The rearrangement uses TRBV6-5 and TRBJ2-7; 7 bases map to TRBD1. Germline assignment: CDR1 MNHEY and CDR2 SVGAGI. There are 16 residues in the CDR3. Trimming removed 0 bases from V and 3 bases from J; junction bases left unmatched: 8. Here the CDR3 DNA reads TGTGCCAGCAGTTACTCGGTAGGGGGCCGGTACTACGAGCAGTACTTC. As protein: CASSYSVGGRYYEQYF.

The chain is built from TRBV4-3 and TRBJ2-5; 9 bases line up with TRBD2. Germline assignment: CDR1 LGHNA and CDR2 YSLEER. Trimming at V came to 4 bases and at J to 5 bases, leaving 8 bases not matched to a gene. The CDR3 consists of 15 residues. CDR3 region: CASSRSGRLGETQYF. DNA of the CDR3: TGCGCCAGCAGCCGCAGCGGGAGGTTAGGGGAGACCCAGTACTTC.

V gene TRBV19 combines with J gene TRBJ2-2; 9 bases are shared with TRBD1. The trim removed 2 bases at V and 8 bases at J, leaving 6 bases unmatched. There are 15 residues in the CDR3. Germline V gives CDR1 LNHDA, CDR2 SQIVND (reference sequence). CDR3 loop: CASSIPGQGSGELFF. The CDR3 DNA sequence: TGTGCCAGTAGTATACCGGGACAGGGTTCTGGGGAGCTGTTTTTT.

V gene TRBV29-1 combines with J gene TRBJ1-2; D gene uncertain. Trimming shortened V by 2 bases and J by 8 bases, and 15 bases separated the two germline ends. The CDR3 sequence is 13 residues long. The germline CDR1 and CDR2 sequences are SQVTM and ANQGSEA. CDR3 sequence: CSVEIRTRRGYTF. CDR3 DNA: TGCAGCGTTGAAATCCGTACACGAAGAGGCTACACCTTC.

The chain is built from TRBV2 and TRBJ1-5, with TRBD1 as a possible D gene (6 bases). The CDR3 has 14 residues. V was shortened by 4 bases and J by 7 bases, with 14 bases between the two germline ends. Germline loops: CDR1 SNHLY, CDR2 FYNNEI. CDR3 DNA sequence: TGTGCCAGCAGTGGGGAACAGGGTAGGCAGCCCCAGCATTTT. Residues: CASSGEQGRQPQHF.

The CDR3 is CASGLQVTEQFF. In DNA form, the CDR3 reads TGTGCTAGTGGTTTGCAGGTGACTGAGCAGTTCTTC. V and J are TRBV12-5 and TRBJ2-1; the D is unclear. The germline gives CDR1 LGHNT, CDR2 FRNRAP. There are 12 residues in the CDR3. V was cut by 2 bases and J by 9 bases, with 8 bases left in between.

The chain couples TRBV3-1 (or the pseudogene TRBV3-2) to TRBJ2-1; 10 nucleotides agree with TRBD2. Trimming cost V 6 bases and J 4 bases; bases outside gene matches: 9. The CDR3 totals 16 residues. Germline CDR1 reads LGHDT; CDR2 reads YNNKEL (reference sequence). For the CDR3, the DNA is TGTGCCAGCAGTCCTCTAGCGGGAGAGGATTACAATGAGCAGTTCTTC. As protein: CASSPLAGEDYNEQFF.

CDR3 DNA: TGTGCCAGCAGTTACTCGGGCAGAAACTATGGCTACACCTTC. Translating gives CASSYSGRNYGYTF. The V gene is TRBV6-5, the J gene TRBJ1-2; the D is unclear. Germline V gene lookup returns CDR1 MNHEY and CDR2 SVGAGI. With 0 bases removed from V and 2 bases from J, the gap between germline ends came to 7 bases. The CDR3 is made up of 14 amino acids.

The V gene is TRBV28, the J gene TRBJ2-7; TRBD1 agrees at 8 bases. V was pared by 6 bases and J by 1 base, with 11 bases of the junction left unmatched. The V gene's germline CDR1 is MDHEN and CDR2 SYDVKM. This CDR3 contains 16 residues. As DNA, the CDR3 is TGTGCCAGCAGCTCTCACGGACAGGGAAGGTCCTACGAGCAGTACTTC. As protein: CASSSHGQGRSYEQYF. Combining the CDR3 with reference TRBV28 and TRBJ2-7 gives the whole variable domain DVKVTQSSRYLVKRTGEKVFLECVQDMDHENMFWYRQDPGLGLRLIYFSYDVKMKEKGDIPEGYSVSREKKERFSLILESASTNQTSMYLCASSSHGQGRSYEQYFGPGTRLTVT.

The chain joins TRBV19 to TRBJ1-5; 10 nucleotides align to TRBD1. The ends lost 8 bases at V and 2 bases at J; junction bases unmatched: 24. Germline-derived CDR1 and CDR2 are LNHDA and SQIVND (reference sequence). This CDR3 contains 21 residues. The CDR3 protein is CASSPSPGTGEAVLGNQPQHF. CDR3 sequence (DNA): TGTGCCAGTTCTCCTTCCCCCGGGACAGGGGAAGCAGTATTGGGCAATCAGCCCCAGCATTTT. Full variable domain (rest looked up from reference TRBV19 and TRBJ1-5): DGGITQSPKYLFRKEGQNVTLSCEQNLNHDAMYWYRQDPGQGLRLIYYSQIVNDFQKGDIAEGYSVSREKKESFPLTVTSAQKNPTAFYLCASSPSPGTGEAVLGNQPQHFGDGTRLSIL.

V usage is TRBV30 and J usage is TRBJ1-2; weak D call: TRBD1 (6 bases). Germline CDR1 GTSNPN, CDR2 SVGIG (reference sequence). Trimming left V 4 bases short and J 4 bases short, with 16 bases between. CDR3 length: 14 residues. The CDR3 here is CAWNPPRTAYGYTF. CDR3 coding DNA: TGTGCCTGGAACCCGCCGAGGACAGCCTATGGCTACACCTTC.

V usage is TRBV6-5 and J usage is TRBJ1-1; D possibly corresponds to TRBD1 (6 bases). Trimming took off 2 bases at V and 7 bases at J, with 8 bases between the two ends. CDR3 size: 12 residues. The germline CDR1 and CDR2 sequences are MNHEY and SVGAGI. The CDR3 bases are TGTGCCAGCAGTTACCCCAGGGGTGAAGCTTTCTTT. It yields the protein CASSYPRGEAFF.

The V and J genes are TRBV3-1 (or the pseudogene TRBV3-2) and TRBJ2-2, with D hard to call. This CDR3 contains 16 residues. The germline V gene has CDR1 LGHDT and CDR2 YNNKEL (reference sequence). Trimming shortened V by 0 bases and J by 5 bases, and 13 bases separated the two germline ends. The DNA for the CDR3 is TGTGCCAGCAGCCAAGAAGGCTACTACTTAACCGGGGAGCTGTTTTTT. Encoded protein: CASSQEGYYLTGELFF.

V usage is TRBV16 and J usage is TRBJ2-3; TRBD2 aligns across 7 bases. The germline V gene encodes CDR1 KGHSY and CDR2 FQNENV. The J segment lost 1 base and the V segment lost 4 bases, leaving 8 bases of the junction unmatched. The CDR3 consists of 16 residues. CDR3 coding DNA: TGTGCCAGCAGCCCACATATTCTAGCGGGCACAGATACGCAGTATTTT. Protein: CASSPHILAGTDTQYF.

V usage is TRBV2 and J usage is TRBJ2-1, with a possible D match to TRBD1 (6 bases). V was clipped by 5 bases and J by 5 bases, with 13 bases between them. Germline V CDR1 and CDR2: SNHLY, FYNNEI. The CDR3 consists of 14 residues. The CDR3 DNA sequence: TGTGCCAGCAGTTATCATGGACAGAACAATGAGCAGTTCTTC. Translated, it gives CASSYHGQNNEQFF.

The J gene is TRBJ2-5, the V gene TRBV5-1, with D possibly matching TRBD1 (5 bases). This CDR3 has 16 amino acids. V dropped 0 bases and J dropped 4 bases, with 16 bases sitting between them. Germline CDR1 SGHRS, CDR2 YFSETQ. The CDR3 DNA reads as TGCGCCAGCAGCTTGGAGGCAGGGTGGGGAATAGAGACCCAGTACTTC. Amino acid sequence: CASSLEAGWGIETQYF.

J is TRBJ1-2 and V is TRBV7-9; D remains unclear. The CDR3 runs to 12 residues. Trimming pared 7 bases from V and 4 bases from J, leaving 10 bases between. The V gene's germline CDR1 is SEHNR and CDR2 FQNEAQ (reference sequence). The CDR3, as DNA: TGTGCCAGCAACGATGGAGCCTATGGCTACACCTTC. Protein: CASNDGAYGYTF.

V usage is TRBV18 and J usage is TRBJ2-5, with D maybe TRBD1 (5 bases). The CDR3 runs 14 residues. V lost 1 base to trimming and J lost 5 bases, with 11 bases between them. Per germline, CDR1 KGHSH and CDR2 LQKENI. The CDR3 region is CASSPRETVETQYF. CDR3 DNA: TGTGCCAGCTCACCACGAGAGACAGTGGAGACCCAGTACTTC.

This clone was detected a few times. The J gene is TRBJ1-2, the V gene TRBV5-4, with TRBD1 identical over 7 bases. This CDR3 is 14 amino acids long. Looked up from germline, CDR1 is SGHNT and CDR2 is YYREEE (reference sequence). The V and J ends lost 6 bases and 4 bases, in that order; junction bases with no gene match: 9. In DNA form, the CDR3 reads TGTGCCAGCACCCCAGGGGGGATCCGCTATGGCTACACCTTC. It yields the protein CASTPGGIRYGYTF.

The rearrangement uses TRBV28 and TRBJ1-2, with TRBD1 identical over 8 bases. This CDR3 region has 17 residues. Germline loops: CDR1 MDHEN, CDR2 SYDVKM. Germline trimming cut 3 bases from V and 4 bases from J; bases unmatched to any gene: 13. The CDR3 DNA sequence: TGTGCCAGCAGTTTCCCTGCAGGGACAGGAAAGGCCTATGGCTACACCTTC. It encodes CASSFPAGTGKAYGYTF.